Listed below are T cell receptor beta chains from one sample, sequenced in a study of beta chain features in type 1 diabetes. Data came from immunoSEQ multiplex PCR; TCRdb stores just in-frame clones and leaves some out. The table has around 260,000 clones, approximately 25% seen once. What was sequenced was naive CD4+ T cells from blood. These receptors were obtained from a young woman with type 1 diabetes. Both conserved end residues are part of each CDR3. The D gene is left open where the match is weak. Some rows mark clone size as missing; the rest say once, few, many or name a class of expanded clone.

V	size	D	J	CDR3	DNA
TRBV27	-	-	TRBJ2-2	CASSRGAIDPGELFF	TGTGCCAGCAGTAGGGGCGCGATAGATCCCGGGGAGCTGTTTTTT
TRBV29-1	-	-	TRBJ1-2	CSVVVPQGLGYGYTF	TGCAGCGTTGTGGTCCCGCAGGGGCTTGGGTATGGCTACACCTTC
TRBV9	few	-	TRBJ1-2	CASSVGPGIYGYTF	TGTGCCAGCAGCGTAGGACCAGGGATTTATGGCTACACCTTC
TRBV7-9	-	-	TRBJ1-4	CASGAQGDEKLFF	TGTGCCAGCGGGGCACAGGGCGATGAAAAACTGTTTTTT
TRBV9	few	TRBD1	TRBJ2-7	CASSVEGQGLGEQYF	TGTGCCAGCAGCGTAGAGGGACAGGGCCTCGGGGAGCAGTACTTC
TRBV15	few	-	TRBJ2-7	CATSRSGQGSYEQYF	TGTGCCACCAGCAGGTCGGGTCAGGGCTCCTACGAGCAGTACTTC
TRBV4-1	few	TRBD2	TRBJ2-2	CASSQILPGLAGGSRAGELFF	TGCGCCAGCAGCCAAATCCTCCCGGGACTAGCGGGAGGGTCCAGGGCCGGGGAGCTGTTTTTT
TRBV9	-	TRBD1	TRBJ2-5	CASSASLGQDQETQYF	TGTGCCAGCAGCGCGTCTTTGGGACAGGATCAAGAGACCCAGTACTTC
TRBV30	-	-	TRBJ1-2	CAWRPSGAGGYTF	TGTGCCTGGAGGCCCTCCGGGGCGGGAGGCTACACCTTC
TRBV7-8	-	TRBD2	TRBJ2-1	CASSWTSGRALRNEQFF	TGTGCCAGCAGCTGGACTAGCGGGAGGGCCCTAAGGAATGAGCAGTTCTTC
TRBV4-1	few	TRBD1	TRBJ2-7	CASSQDGFGTGVYEQYF	TGCGCCAGCAGCCAAGATGGGTTCGGGACAGGTGTCTACGAGCAGTACTTC
TRBV5-6	few	TRBD2	TRBJ2-1	CASSLTGLKEFF	TGTGCCAGCAGCTTGACGGGACTAAAGGAGTTCTTC
TRBV6-6	few	TRBD2	TRBJ2-5	CASSYTGSGAQETQYF	TGTGCCAGCAGTTACACTGGTAGCGGGGCTCAAGAGACCCAGTACTTC
TRBV2	-	-	TRBJ1-5	CASSLRGNQPQHF	TGTGCCAGCAGTTTAAGGGGGAATCAGCCCCAGCATTTT
TRBV4-1	few	TRBD1	TRBJ2-1	CASSQLWTGSTVEQFF	TGCGCCAGCAGCCAATTATGGACAGGGAGTACGGTTGAGCAGTTCTTC
TRBV15	-	-	TRBJ2-7	CATSREKGDTTYEQYF	TGTGCCACCAGCAGAGAAAAGGGGGACACAACCTACGAGCAGTACTTC
TRBV29-1	few	-	TRBJ1-2	CSVSRDGYTF	TGCAGCGTTTCCAGGGATGGCTACACCTTC
TRBV30	-	-	TRBJ1-5	CAWSVEVVQPQHF	TGTGCCTGGAGTGTAGAGGTTGTCCAGCCCCAGCATTTT
TRBV7-8	few	TRBD2	TRBJ2-1	CASSSPREANEQFF	TGTGCCAGCAGCTCACCACGGGAGGCCAATGAGCAGTTCTTC
TRBV15	few	-	TRBJ2-2	CATSRGGINTGELFF	TGTGCCACCAGCAGAGGCGGGATCAACACCGGGGAGCTGTTTTTT
TRBV7-9	-	-	TRBJ1-5	CASSADSYSNQPQHF	TGTGCCAGCAGCGCGGACAGCTATAGCAATCAGCCCCAGCATTTT
TRBV18	-	TRBD2	TRBJ2-3	CASSPPSGATDTQYF	TGTGCCAGCTCACCACCTAGCGGGGCCACAGATACGCAGTATTTT
TRBV10-3	few	TRBD1	TRBJ2-1	CAIARNTGVYNEQFF	TGTGCCATCGCAAGGAATACAGGGGTTTACAATGAGCAGTTCTTC
TRBV9	-	TRBD1	TRBJ1-2	CASSLLRTGTGGRGYTF	TGTGCCAGCAGCCTGCTAAGAACCGGGACAGGGGGGCGGGGCTACACCTTC